This TCR beta chain was recovered during a study of memory CD4+ T cells and cytomegalovirus serostatus. Study details: Of the healthy Belgian adults, several were CMV seropositive and about 24 seronegative.

Here immunoSEQ multiplex PCR was the method, and the copy in TCRdb shows in-frame clones only, minus some. The table lists about 58,000 clones, approximately 77% of them singletons. The germline V gene has CDR1 MNHEY and CDR2 SVGAGI. Trimming left V 2 bases short and J 9 bases short, with 14 bases between. There are 13 residues in the CDR3. Single viable CD3+CD4+CD8-CD45RO+ cells were sorted as the memory CD4+ T cells. The TCR comes from an adult in good health and CMV-seronegative. Some clones in this sample may be carry-over from other donors' samples. The genes are TRBV6-5 and TRBJ2-7, with D tentatively TRBD1 or TRBD2 (5 bases each). The specimen sequenced was memory CD4+ T cells from blood. The CDR3 DNA follows: TGTGCCAGCAGTTACGCGAGGGGTAGGGGGCAGTACTTC. Protein: CASSYARGRGQYF.